Reported below is one TCR beta chain. What it binds is not known. Method: immunoSEQ multiplex PCR; TCRdb's copy keeps in-frame clones and lacks some. The data contain approximately 10,000 clones, approximately 61% of them seen just once; the ten biggest clones take up under 20%. This record belongs to a study of CD4+ T cells in melanoma. Study-level results: CD8+ T cell, macrophage and B cell function reportedly correlated with neoantigen-specific CD4+ T cells. Reportedly, melanoma neoantigen-specific CD4+ T cells showed varied differentiation states.

The V and J ends lost 3 bases and 9 bases respectively, with 12 bases between them. CDR3 length: 13 amino acids. CDR1 is SGHAT, CDR2 FQNNGV, per germline. The rearrangement links TRBV11-2 to TRBJ2-1; D perhaps matches TRBD1 (6 bases). The clonotype originates from a human donor with melanoma. The specimen was cells from a culture (not recorded whether cultured in vitro). The DNA of the CDR3 is TGTGCCAGCAGCTTGGACAGATACGGTGAGCAGTTCTTC. As protein: CASSLDRYGEQFF.